The 9 T cell receptor beta chains presented below share a single source sample, sequenced in a study of cytomegalovirus exposure and HLA in healthy donors. PCR was performed using 60 Vbeta and 13 Jbeta primers. Assay: immunoSEQ multiplex PCR; the TCRdb copy retains only in-frame clones and omits some. Found here are some 200,000 clones, roughly 80% of them singletons; the top ten hold around 1.7%. Material: PBMCs. The receptors come from a woman between 18 and 29 years old in good health and CMV-seronegative.

The V and J genes are TRBV2 and TRBJ1-2; 8 bases agree with TRBD1. CDR3 length equals 17 residues. Germline V CDR1 and CDR2: SNHLY, FYNNEI. V was pared by 2 bases and J by 1 base, with 9 bases of the junction left unmatched. The CDR3 here is CASSEPRGGQDNYGYTF. In nucleotides, the CDR3 is TGTGCCAGCAGTGAACCACGAGGGGGACAGGATAACTATGGCTACACCTTC. The whole variable domain, remainder taken from reference TRBV2 and TRBJ1-2, is EPEVTQTPSHQVTQMGQEVILRCVPISNHLYFYWYRQILGQKVEFLVSFYNNEISEKSEIFDDQFSVERPDGSNFTLKIRSTKLEDSAMYFCASSEPRGGQDNYGYTFGSGTRLTVV.

The rearrangement uses TRBV30 and TRBJ1-2; D remains unclear. With 0 bases removed from V and 5 bases from J, the gap between germline ends came to 13 bases. The CDR3 has 14 amino acids. Germline assignment: CDR1 GTSNPN and CDR2 SVGIG (reference sequence). In DNA form, the CDR3 reads TGTGCCTGGAGTGTAGCAAGTGGGAGATATGGCTACACCTTC. Its translation: CAWSVASGRYGYTF.

This clone has more than one count but fewer than ten. V gene TRBV4-1 combines with J gene TRBJ2-1, with 7 bases aligning to TRBD1. Germline V gives CDR1 MGHRA, CDR2 YSYEKL. The CDR3 is 14 residues long. V shed 0 bases, J shed 7 bases, and the junction held 3 bases outside the gene matches. The CDR3: CASSQDGDRNEQFF. The CDR3 DNA reads as TGCGCCAGCAGCCAAGATGGGGACAGAAATGAGCAGTTCTTC.

The gene calls are TRBV27 and TRBJ1-2, with 9 bases identical to TRBD1. Looked up from germline, CDR1 is MNHEY and CDR2 is SMNVEV (reference sequence). The CDR3 totals 15 residues. V was clipped by 6 bases and J by 5 bases; unmatched bases: 10. The CDR3 DNA sequence: TGTGCCAGCAGAGGGACAGGGAGGGTGAGGTATGGCTACACCTTC. Protein product: CASRGTGRVRYGYTF.

This clone turned up a few times. The chain combines TRBV6-5 with TRBJ2-1; 15 positions agree with TRBD2. Per germline, CDR1 MNHEY and CDR2 SVGAGI. Trimming at V came to 2 bases and at J to 7 bases, leaving 0 bases not matched to a gene. The CDR3 is 15 amino acids. CDR3 amino acids: CASSYGTSGGNEQFF. For the CDR3, the DNA is TGTGCCAGCAGTTACGGGACTAGCGGGGGGAATGAGCAGTTCTTC.

The chain is built from TRBV2 and TRBJ2-1; 8 bases fit TRBD1. The CDR3 sequence is 15 residues long. Germline lookup yields CDR1 SNHLY and CDR2 FYNNEI. V shed 8 bases and J 4 bases; nucleotides not matched to a gene: 10. The CDR3 nucleotides are TGTGCCAGCTCGGGACAGGCCCCCATGTACAATGAGCAGTTCTTC. It is translated as CASSGQAPMYNEQFF.

This clone is a singleton in its sample. This chain connects TRBV6-5 to TRBJ2-7, with 7 bases fitting TRBD1. V shed 2 bases and J 2 bases; nucleotides not matched to a gene: 3. The CDR3 has 14 residues. CDR1 MNHEY and CDR2 SVGAGI come from the germline V gene. This CDR3 is CASSYRQGAYEQYF. The CDR3 DNA is TGTGCCAGCAGTTACCGTCAGGGGGCCTACGAGCAGTACTTC.

The gene calls are TRBV7-6 and TRBJ2-3; 7 bases agree with TRBD1. CDR1 and CDR2 (germline): SGHVS, FNYEAQ. Trimming cost V 5 bases and J 6 bases; bases outside gene matches: 8. The length of the CDR3 is 14 residues. DNA for the CDR3: TGTGCCAGCAGCATCCGACAGGGTCCGGATACGCAGTATTTT. Translated, it gives CASSIRQGPDTQYF.

The CDR3 nucleotides read TGTGCCAGCAGTTCCTCTGAAGGGACAGGGGTGGTCTATGGCTACACCTTC. Its protein is CASSSSEGTGVVYGYTF. V usage is TRBV28 and J usage is TRBJ1-2; TRBD1 aligns across 10 bases. J gave up 4 bases and V 4 bases, and 12 bases lay outside the gene matches. Germline loops: CDR1 MDHEN, CDR2 SYDVKM. CDR3 length equals 17 residues.